The entry below describes one T cell receptor beta chain. Mismatch with germline at one junction end may stem from a read error. The CDR3 is 12 amino acids. Germline CDR1 is SSHAT and CDR2 is FNYEAQ (reference sequence). The method was immunoSEQ multiplex PCR; TCRdb's version includes in-frame clones alone and lacks a portion of them. The sample yields about 300,000 clones, roughly 89% seen once. This sample was taken from a study of blood T cell repertoires in COVID-19. This sequence originates from a woman aged 18-35 years with acute COVID-19. The chain couples TRBV7-7 to TRBJ1-5; D call uncertain. The sequencing sample was made of PBMCs or T cells enriched from blood (not recorded which). This CDR3 reads CASSDGGQPQHF. In DNA, the CDR3 is TGTGCTAGCAGCGACGGAGGGCAGCCCCAGCATTTT.